This T cell receptor (beta chain) was retrieved from a study of Graves' ophthalmopathy and Graves' hyperthyroidism. Study-wide findings and caveats: Ophthalmopathy progression prediction by the model yielded a sensitivity of approximately 68% and a specificity of approximately 72%. The authors also found most expanded thyroid clonotypes above 0.001 frequency in blood.

The germline gives CDR1 SGHDT, CDR2 YYEEEE. CDR3 length: 15 residues. Trimming took off 0 bases at V and 2 bases at J, with 12 bases between the two ends. About this clonotype itself: As yet, its antigen is unknown.

The authors amplified TCR beta CDR3 regions from RNA transcripts. RT-PCR was first run with HTBI primers, then multiplex PCR in a second round. TCRdb independently ran MiXCR on the multiplex PCR reads; one entry per CDR3 protein. The table shows around 470,000 distinct CDR3 sequences, with approximately 15% occurring only once. V is TRBV5-6 and J is TRBJ2-7, with D perhaps TRBD1 (6 bases). Sequenced: blood. This clonotype originated in a woman in her twenties or thirties with Graves' ophthalmopathy. Here the CDR3 DNA reads TGTGCCAGCAGCTTGGCAGACAGGCCAGCCTACGAGCAGTACTTC. Amino acids: CASSLADRPAYEQYF. Filled out from reference TRBV5-6 and TRBJ2-7, the complete variable domain reads DAGVTQSPTHLIKTRGQQVTLRCSPKSGHDTVSWYQQALGQGPQFIFQYYEEEERQRGNFPDRFSGHQFPNYSSELNVNALLLGDSALYLCASSLADRPAYEQYFGPGTRLTVT.